This T cell receptor beta chain was retrieved from a study of cytomegalovirus exposure and HLA in healthy donors. Study-wide points: TRBV6-2, TRBV6-3 and some other V segments were unresolvable in 87-base-pair reads. The authors reported that TCR beta sequences could predict HLA-A and HLA-B alleles. These predictions were accurate for most subjects in the first cohort. Presence/absence analyses supposed approximately even sequencing depth among donors.

Each of the donors was a healthy bone marrow donor. Germline CDR1 reads MNHNS; CDR2 reads SASEGT. After removal of 10 bases from V and 3 bases from J, the junction contained 4 bases not matched to a gene. This CDR3 region has 12 residues. The PCR used 60 Vbeta and 13 Jbeta primers. TCRdb's copy holds only in-frame clones and misses some; the assay was immunoSEQ multiplex PCR. Among 180,000 or so clones listed, 75% to 80% were seen once. Worth noting for this clone: Antigen: not known.

The receptor's source is a man in his fifties in good health and CMV-seropositive. What was sequenced was PBMCs. The chain joins TRBV6-1 to TRBJ2-3; 7 bases map to TRBD1. CDR3 protein: CATRTGTDTQYF. The CDR3 nucleotides read TGTGCCACCAGGACAGGTACAGATACGCAGTATTTT.